The 14 T cell receptor beta chains reported below all come from one sample, sequenced in a study of control samples from healthy donors and cancer patients (dated by TCRdb to the early 2020s). Libraries were prepared through the immunoSEQ multiplex PCR assay. This is the immuneACCESS table as TCRdb keeps it, with only in-frame sequences that have V and J called. A part of the clones is gone; compared with another copy, unresolved V genes explain less than half, and the rest is unexplained. This sample lists about 160,000 clones; roughly 89% were detected once. The ten largest make up around 12% of the sample. The sample consisted of blood. These receptors all stem from a man under 40 in good health.

This clone was detected only a few times. CDR3 residues: CASRPPGLYQPQHF. The CDR3 region has the DNA TGTGCCAGCAGACCCCCGGGACTTTATCAGCCCCAGCATTTT. J is TRBJ1-5 and V is TRBV7-2; perhaps TRBD1 as D (5 bases). CDR1 and CDR2 from the germline V gene are SGHTA and FQGNSA. The length of the CDR3 is 14 residues. Trimming stripped 6 bases from V and 5 bases from J, with 14 bases between.

This sequence joins TRBV19 and TRBJ1-3, with unresolved D. V was cut by 5 bases and J by 0 bases, with 11 bases left in between. The CDR3 runs 15 residues. Germline V CDR1 and CDR2: LNHDA, SQIVND (reference sequence). In DNA form, the CDR3 reads TGTGCCAGTAGTCTCAGACTAATCTCTGGAAACACCATATATTTT. This gives the protein CASSLRLISGNTIYF.

The chain couples TRBV19 to TRBJ2-7; 7 nucleotides align to TRBD2. Germline V gene sequence: CDR1 LNHDA, CDR2 SQIVND (reference sequence). This CDR3 has 14 amino acids. V gave up 6 bases and J gave up 2 bases; unmatched junction bases: 7. The chain's CDR3 is CASSLVSGAYEQYF. CDR3 DNA: TGTGCCAGTAGCCTTGTCAGCGGGGCCTACGAGCAGTACTTC.

V usage is TRBV2 and J usage is TRBJ2-1; 7 nucleotides agree with TRBD2. Germline V CDR1 and CDR2: SNHLY, FYNNEI. V gave up 7 bases and J gave up 0 bases; unmatched junction bases: 6. CDR3 length: 15 residues. The CDR3 nucleotides read TGTGCCAGCAAGAAGGGGACTACCTCCTACAATGAGCAGTTCTTC. It translates to CASKKGTTSYNEQFF.

The rearrangement links TRBV11-2 to TRBJ2-7, with unresolved D. The germline V gene encodes CDR1 SGHAT and CDR2 FQNNGV. This CDR3 has 13 amino acids. Trimming took 1 base from V and 3 from J, leaving 7 bases between them. CDR3 loop: CASSLGLDYEQYF. The CDR3 DNA reads TGTGCCAGCAGCTTAGGTTTAGACTACGAGCAGTACTTC. Based on the CDR3 plus reference TRBV11-2 and TRBJ2-7, the full variable domain is EAGVAQSPRYKIIEKRQSVAFWCNPISGHATLYWYQQILGQGPKLLIQFQNNGVVDDSQLPKDRFSAERLKGVDSTLKIQPAKLEDSAVYLCASSLGLDYEQYFGPGTRLTVT.

The chain is built from TRBV2 and TRBJ1-4; TRBD1 might be the D (6 bases). Germline V gene lookup returns CDR1 SNHLY and CDR2 FYNNEI. V lost 3 bases to trimming and J lost 3 bases, with 17 bases between them. The CDR3 loop spans 17 amino acids. The CDR3, as DNA: TGTGCCAGCAGTGATATGCCAGGGGTTAAAGCTAATGAAAAACTGTTTTTT. It is translated as CASSDMPGVKANEKLFF. The variable domain in full, with the rest retrieved from reference TRBV2 and TRBJ1-4, is EPEVTQTPSHQVTQMGQEVILRCVPISNHLYFYWYRQILGQKVEFLVSFYNNEISEKSEIFDDQFSVERPDGSNFTLKIRSTKLEDSAMYFCASSDMPGVKANEKLFFGSGTQLSVL.

This chain joins TRBV19 and TRBJ1-1, with D tentatively TRBD1 (5 bases). Germline-derived CDR1 and CDR2 are LNHDA and SQIVND (reference sequence). The CDR3 covers 12 residues. V dropped 11 bases and J dropped 11 bases, with 21 bases sitting between them. The DNA for the CDR3 is TGTGCCCGACTTCCTTGCCAGGGAGAGGCTTTCTTT. This codes for CARLPCQGEAFF. Together with reference TRBV19 and TRBJ1-1, the CDR3 gives the full variable domain: DGGITQSPKYLFRKEGQNVTLSCEQNLNHDAMYWYRQDPGQGLRLIYYSQIVNDFQKGDIAEGYSVSREKKESFPLTVTSAQKNPTAFYLCARLPCQGEAFFGQGTRLTVV.

V usage is TRBV19 and J usage is TRBJ1-5; no clear D. The CDR3 runs 12 residues. Germline CDR1 is LNHDA and CDR2 is SQIVND (reference sequence). V was trimmed by 7 bases and J by 7 bases, leaving 11 bases between them. As DNA, the CDR3 is TGTGCCAGTACCTCGGACCGGCAGCCCCAGCATTTT. Translation gives CASTSDRQPQHF.

The chain carries TRBV30 and TRBJ2-5; D is perhaps TRBD2 (7 bases). V lost 1 base, J lost 8 bases, and 17 bases lay in between. CDR1 and CDR2 (germline): GTSNPN, SVGIG (reference sequence). CDR3 length: 14 residues. For the CDR3, the DNA is TGTGCCTGGAGTGGGGGGGGGCCCAAGAGAACCCAGTACTTC. This sequence encodes CAWSGGGPKRTQYF.

Note on this clone: Other DNA sequences within the sample encode an identical CDR3. This chain uses TRBV5-1 with TRBJ2-7; a weak D match, TRBD1 (6 bases). CDR3 length: 14 amino acids. V shed 2 bases and J shed 0 bases, with 9 bases lying between them. The germline V gene encodes CDR1 SGHRS and CDR2 YFSETQ. CDR3 nucleotide sequence: TGCGCCAGCAGCTTAGGACAGAGCTCCTACGAGCAGTACTTC. It translates to CASSLGQSSYEQYF.

The V call is TRBV5-1, the J call TRBJ1-3; D gene ambiguous. Germline assignment: CDR1 SGHRS and CDR2 YFSETQ. With 4 bases removed from V and 0 bases from J, the gap between germline ends came to 11 bases. CDR3 size: 15 residues. The CDR3 sequence: CASSVGEGSGNTIYF. In DNA, the CDR3 is TGCGCCAGCAGCGTCGGTGAGGGCTCTGGAAACACCATATATTTT.

The genes are TRBV10-3 and TRBJ1-1; no definite D call. The length of the CDR3 is 13 residues. Between the trimmed V and J ends, which lost 2 bases and 3 bases, there was a span of 7 bases. CDR1 is ENHRY and CDR2 is SYGVKD in the germline V gene. The DNA of the CDR3 is TGTGCCATCAGTGAGAGGGCTGACACTGAAGCTTTCTTT. Its translation is CAISERADTEAFF.

V usage is TRBV19 and J usage is TRBJ1-5; 9 bases line up with TRBD1. V trimming: 8 bases; J trimming: 7 bases; junction bases outside the gene matches: 12. Germline CDR1 and CDR2: LNHDA and SQIVND (reference sequence). CDR3 length equals 15 residues. As DNA, the CDR3 is TGTGCCAGTCTACCAATACAGGGGGCCTTCCAGCCCCAGCATTTT. This translates into CASLPIQGAFQPQHF.

The gene calls are TRBV10-3 and TRBJ2-1, with D possibly matching TRBD2 (5 bases). Germline V gene sequence: CDR1 ENHRY, CDR2 SYGVKD. The V and J ends lost 6 bases and 8 bases respectively, with 14 bases between them. This CDR3 region has 13 residues. CDR3 sequence: CAIRKTTGDEQFF. DNA for the CDR3: TGTGCCATCAGGAAGACGACCGGGGATGAGCAGTTCTTC.